These T cell receptor beta chains were read from a single sample in a study of T cell responses to AZD1222 COVID-19 vaccine. Profiled with immunoSEQ multiplex PCR; TCRdb holds only in-frame clones, not every one. The data hold roughly 130,000 clones, with about 90% observed a single time. The sample in question was peripheral blood, obtained on day 0 of AZD1222 vaccination. These receptors were collected from an adult in good health. The CDR3 runs from the conserved cysteine through the conserved F or W. A D gene is named only where the DNA matches it firmly. The size entry is marked missing in some rows and otherwise reads once, few, many or a size class.

D gene	V gene	clone size	J gene	CDR3 DNA	CDR3 protein
.	TRBV5-1	.	TRBJ2-3	TGCGCCAGCGCCCCGGAGAGCACAGATACGCAGTATTTT	CASAPESTDTQYF
TRBD1	TRBV5-4	.	TRBJ1-1	TGTGCCAGCAGCTTGACCAGGGGGTCGGTCACTGAAGCTTTCTTT	CASSLTRGSVTEAFF
.	TRBV7-3	.	TRBJ2-2	TGTGCCAGCAGCTTAATTGGTGGGGACACCGGGGAGCTGTTTTTT	CASSLIGGDTGELFF
.	TRBV15	.	TRBJ2-3	TGTGCCACCAGCAGAGATCGGGGGGCTACCACAGATACGCAGTATTTT	CATSRDRGATTDTQYF
.	TRBV6-5	.	TRBJ1-2	TGTGCCAGCAGTTTAGGGTCTAACTATGGCTACACCTTC	CASSLGSNYGYTF
.	TRBV5-4	.	TRBJ2-2	TGTGCCAGCAGCCCCGGCAGCCCGAACACCGGGGAGCTGTTTTTT	CASSPGSPNTGELFF
TRBD2	TRBV3-1/TRBV3-2	.	TRBJ2-3	TGTGCCAGCAGCCAATGGGGTAGCGGGGAACCAGATACGCAGTATTTT	CASSQWGSGEPDTQYF
TRBD2	TRBV11-3	.	TRBJ2-7	TGTGCCAGCAGCTTAGGGATTAGCGGGGGATACGAGCAGTACTTC	CASSLGISGGYEQYF
.	TRBV5-4	.	TRBJ2-7	TGTGCCAGCAGCTTGGTGGAGGGGGGCTACCACGAGCAGTACTTC	CASSLVEGGYHEQYF
.	TRBV15	.	TRBJ2-1	TGTGCCACCAGCCGCGGGACGGACCTTAGGGGGGAGCAGTTCTTC	CATSRGTDLRGEQFF
TRBD1	TRBV7-2	.	TRBJ1-6	TGTGCCAGCAGCTTCGGGACAGGGGTCTCACCCCTCCACTTT	CASSFGTGVSPLHF
TRBD1	TRBV11-3	.	TRBJ2-7	TGTGCCAGCAGCTTACGGGGACAGGGACCCTACGAGCAGTACTTC	CASSLRGQGPYEQYF
.	TRBV5-1	few	TRBJ1-2	TGCGCCAGCAGCTTAGATTTAACGGGAGACTATGGCTACACCTTC	CASSLDLTGDYGYTF
TRBD1	TRBV11-2	.	TRBJ2-3	TGTGCCAGCAGCGTACAGGGGTTCGGCACAGATACGCAGTATTTT	CASSVQGFGTDTQYF
.	TRBV4-2	.	TRBJ2-5	TGTGCCAGCAGCCGTTCGGGGGAGGCCCAAGAGACCCAGTACTTC	CASSRSGEAQETQYF
.	TRBV5-1	.	TRBJ2-1	TGCGCCAGCAGGGTATCCTCCTACAATGAGCAGTTCTTC	CASRVSSYNEQFF
TRBD1	TRBV10-3	.	TRBJ2-1	TGTGCCATCAGTGAGTCCGGGACAGGGGTAGCGAATGAGCAGTTCTTC	CAISESGTGVANEQFF
TRBD2	TRBV6-1	.	TRBJ2-5	TGTGCCAGCAGTGCCTCTCGGGGGGGACCAGGCTATACCCAGTACTTC	CASSASRGGPGYTQYF
.	TRBV6-5	.	TRBJ2-7	TGTGCCAGCAGTCAGACAGGAATCTACGAGCAGTACTTC	CASSQTGIYEQYF
TRBD1	TRBV7-3	.	TRBJ1-1	TGTGCCAGCAGCGGACAGGGGGACACTGAAGCTTTCTTT	CASSGQGDTEAFF
.	TRBV9	.	TRBJ1-2	TGTGCCAGCAGCTCCCCCGCCGGGGACTCTTTTGGCTACACCTTC	CASSSPAGDSFGYTF
.	TRBV27	.	TRBJ1-1	TGTGCCAGCAGTCAGTTTTCCCGGGCCGAAGCTTTCTTT	CASSQFSRAEAFF
.	TRBV2	.	TRBJ2-7	TGTGCCTCTCGGCGGGGCTCCTACGAGCAGTACTTC	CASRRGSYEQYF
.	TRBV27	once	TRBJ1-2	TGTGCCAGCAGTTTTTGGGGGTCCCCTAACTATGGCTACACCTTC	CASSFWGSPNYGYTF
.	TRBV4-1	.	TRBJ1-6	TGCGCCAGCAGCCCAGAAGCAGTGACCTATAATTCACCCCTCCACTTT	CASSPEAVTYNSPLHF
.	TRBV6-5	.	TRBJ1-2	TGTGCCAGCACTCCTCAAGGTACAGTTGGCTATGGCTACACCTTC	CASTPQGTVGYGYTF
TRBD2	TRBV15	.	TRBJ2-3	TGTGCCACCCTGAGCGGGGGGGATAGCACAGATACGCAGTATTTT	CATLSGGDSTDTQYF
.	TRBV6-6	.	TRBJ2-7	TGTGCCAGCAGCCCCGACCTCTACGAGCAGTACTTC	CASSPDLYEQYF
.	TRBV18	.	TRBJ1-1	TGTGCCAGCACAGGGCTTAACATGAACACTGAAGCTTTCTTT	CASTGLNMNTEAFF
TRBD2	TRBV11-2	.	TRBJ2-1	TGTGCCAGCAGCCCACAGCGGGGGGGCCCCTACAATGAGCAGTTCTTC	CASSPQRGGPYNEQFF
.	TRBV7-2	.	TRBJ2-5	TGTGCCAGCAGCCCCTCTTGGTCACAAGAGACCCAGTACTTC	CASSPSWSQETQYF
.	TRBV7-8	.	TRBJ1-5	TGTGCCAGCAGCTTAGGAAGGAGCAATCAGCCCCAGCATTTT	CASSLGRSNQPQHF
TRBD1	TRBV19	.	TRBJ1-1	TGTGCCAGTAGTAGCTGGACAGGGATGAACACTGAAGCTTTCTTT	CASSSWTGMNTEAFF
.	TRBV12-3/TRBV12-4	.	TRBJ1-4	TGTGCCAGCAGGAGAGGGGTGGGTGAAAAACTGTTTTTT	CASRRGVGEKLFF
TRBD2	TRBV11-2	.	TRBJ2-3	TGTGCCAGCAGCCGCTCTTTGGCTAGCGGTGTAACAGATACGCAGTATTTT	CASSRSLASGVTDTQYF
TRBD2	TRBV27	.	TRBJ2-2	TGTGCCAGCACCCGATGGGGGGGTGGCACCGGGGAGCTGTTTTTT	CASTRWGGGTGELFF
.	TRBV6-2/TRBV6-3	.	TRBJ1-5	TGTGCCAGCAGTTATATGAATCAGCCCCAGCATTTT	CASSYMNQPQHF
TRBD1	TRBV7-2	.	TRBJ2-3	TGTGCCAGCAGCGCCGGGACAGGGGGCCACACAGATACGCAGTATTTT	CASSAGTGGHTDTQYF
.	TRBV19	.	TRBJ1-1	TGTGCCAGTTCCCCCGAGACGGACAGTAAAGCTTTCTTT	CASSPETDSKAFF
TRBD1	TRBV5-1	.	TRBJ2-3	TGCGCCAGCAGCCCGAGTCGACAGGGGCCGAGCACAGATACGCAGTATTTT	CASSPSRQGPSTDTQYF
.	TRBV19	.	TRBJ1-2	TGTGCCAGTAGTCCCCAGACAGATGGCTACACCTTC	CASSPQTDGYTF
.	TRBV24-1	.	TRBJ2-3	TGTGCCACCAGTGATCACAGACAGACGGGGGTCACAGATACGCAGTATTTT	CATSDHRQTGVTDTQYF
TRBD1	TRBV5-1	.	TRBJ2-3	TGCGCCAGCAGCTCCCGACAGGGGGCTGATACGCAGTATTTT	CASSSRQGADTQYF
.	TRBV2	.	TRBJ1-2	TGTGCCAGCAGTGAAACCGGGGGTGTCGGCTACACCTTC	CASSETGGVGYTF
.	TRBV20-1	.	TRBJ1-5	TGCAGTGCTAGTGACCCCGGGGCAGGGATAAATCAGCCCCAGCATTTT	CSASDPGAGINQPQHF
.	TRBV18	few	TRBJ1-5	TGTGCCAGCTCACCACCATCACACCCGACGAACCAGCATTTT	CASSPPSHPTNQHF
.	TRBV15	.	TRBJ1-4	TGTGCCACCAGCGGCAGGGGTGGGCGTAATGAAAAACTGTTTTTT	CATSGRGGRNEKLFF
TRBD1	TRBV7-9	.	TRBJ2-2	TGTGCCAGCAGCTTGGCCAGGGGGCCTACCGGGGAGCTGTTTTTT	CASSLARGPTGELFF
.	TRBV28	.	TRBJ1-2	TGTGCCAGCCGAGGACCTAACTATGGCTACACCTTC	CASRGPNYGYTF
TRBD2	TRBV4-3	.	TRBJ2-5	TGCGCCAGCAGCCAAGATCGGGGGGGCGAGACCCAGTACTTC	CASSQDRGGETQYF
TRBD1	TRBV7-9	.	TRBJ1-4	TGTGCCAGCAGGGTGACAGGGGTGGACAATGAAAAACTGTTTTTT	CASRVTGVDNEKLFF
.	TRBV21-1	.	TRBJ1-1	TGTGCCAGCTGCCCTGTACCGGGACAGGGGAACACTGAAGCTTTCTTT	CASCPVPGQGNTEAFF
TRBD2	TRBV3-1/TRBV3-2	.	TRBJ2-1	TGTGCCAGCAGCCCCGGGACTAGCGGGGTATACAATGAGCAGTTCTTC	CASSPGTSGVYNEQFF
.	TRBV6-2/TRBV6-3	.	TRBJ2-1	TGTGCCAGCAGTTACCAGTACAATGAGCAGTTCTTC	CASSYQYNEQFF
TRBD1	TRBV10-3	.	TRBJ1-5	TGTGCCATCAGTGGGACAGGGGGTCGGAGCAATCAGCCCCAGCATTTT	CAISGTGGRSNQPQHF
TRBD2	TRBV5-1	.	TRBJ2-7	TGCGCCAGCAGCTTTTCCTCCGTGGGAGGGGCCGAGCAGTACTTC	CASSFSSVGGAEQYF
TRBD1	TRBV5-1	.	TRBJ1-6	TGCGCCAGCAGCTCCACCGGGACAGATAATTCACCCCTCCACTTT	CASSSTGTDNSPLHF
.	TRBV9	.	TRBJ1-3	TGTGCCAGCAGCGTAGGGGGGGCTACTGGAAACACCATATATTTT	CASSVGGATGNTIYF
.	TRBV10-2	.	TRBJ1-2	TGCGCCAGCAGTGAGATTTTAGCCGTATCCTCTATAGCTAACTATGGCTACACCTTC	CASSEILAVSSIANYGYTF